This TCR beta chain stems from a study of T cell repertoires in cytomegalovirus infection. Broader study findings: Individuals carrying CMV plus the relevant HLA were identified by cumulative frequency of public TCR beta families. It was HLA-C-restricted CMV-specific TCR beta clonotypes that dominated the response ex vivo.

In the case of this clonotype: The target antigen is unknown.

The CDR3 length is 17 residues. With 0 bases removed from V and 0 bases from J, the gap between germline ends came to 11 bases. From germline, CDR1 is SGHDN and CDR2 FVKESK. MiXCR, applied by TCRdb to the reads, yields one record per CDR3 protein. The sample lists roughly 200,000 distinct CDR3 sequences; about 18% were seen once. This chain links TRBV14 with TRBJ1-4; no clear D gene. The sample was CD8+ T cells from PBMCs. The TCR comes from a human donor in good health (CMV status not recorded). Some clones in this sample may be carry-over from other donors' samples. This CDR3 reads CASSQEKGGSTNEKLFF. The CDR3 DNA reads TGTGCCAGCAGCCAAGAAAAGGGCGGTTCAACTAATGAAAAACTGTTTTTT.